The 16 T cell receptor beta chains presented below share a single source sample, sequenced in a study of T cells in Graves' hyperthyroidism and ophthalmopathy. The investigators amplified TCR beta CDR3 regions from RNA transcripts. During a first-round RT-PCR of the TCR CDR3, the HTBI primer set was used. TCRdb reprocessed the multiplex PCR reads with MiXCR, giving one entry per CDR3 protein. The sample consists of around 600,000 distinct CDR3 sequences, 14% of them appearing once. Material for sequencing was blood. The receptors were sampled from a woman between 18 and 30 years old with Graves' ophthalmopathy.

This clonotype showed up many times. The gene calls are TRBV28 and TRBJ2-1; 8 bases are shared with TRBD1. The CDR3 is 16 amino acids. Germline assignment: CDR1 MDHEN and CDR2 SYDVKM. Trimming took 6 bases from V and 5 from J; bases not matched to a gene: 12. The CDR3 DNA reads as TGTGCCAGCAGCCTACCCAGGGGACAGGCGGACAATGAGCAGTTCTTC. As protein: CASSLPRGQADNEQFF.

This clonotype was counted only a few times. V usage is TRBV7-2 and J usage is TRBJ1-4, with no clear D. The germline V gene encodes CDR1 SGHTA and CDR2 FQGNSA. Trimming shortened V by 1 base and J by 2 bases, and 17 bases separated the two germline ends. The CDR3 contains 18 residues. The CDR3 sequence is CASSLEPSVFATNEKLFF. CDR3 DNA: TGTGCCAGCAGCTTAGAACCAAGCGTCTTTGCCACTAATGAAAAACTGTTTTTT.

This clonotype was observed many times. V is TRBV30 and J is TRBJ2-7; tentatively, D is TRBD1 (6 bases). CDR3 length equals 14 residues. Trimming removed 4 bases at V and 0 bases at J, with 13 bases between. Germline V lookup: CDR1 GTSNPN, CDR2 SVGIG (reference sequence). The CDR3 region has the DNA TGTGCCTGGACCACCACAGGGAGCTCCTACGAGCAGTACTTC. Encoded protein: CAWTTTGSSYEQYF.

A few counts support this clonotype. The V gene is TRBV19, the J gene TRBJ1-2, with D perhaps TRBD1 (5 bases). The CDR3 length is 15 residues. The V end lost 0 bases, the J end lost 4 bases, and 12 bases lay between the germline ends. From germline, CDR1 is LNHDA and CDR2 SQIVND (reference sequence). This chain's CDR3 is CASSIDSGSAYGYTF. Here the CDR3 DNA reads TGTGCCAGTAGTATAGACTCAGGGTCGGCCTATGGCTACACCTTC. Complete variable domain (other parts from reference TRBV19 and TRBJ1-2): DGGITQSPKYLFRKEGQNVTLSCEQNLNHDAMYWYRQDPGQGLRLIYYSQIVNDFQKGDIAEGYSVSREKKESFPLTVTSAQKNPTAFYLCASSIDSGSAYGYTFGSGTRLTVV.

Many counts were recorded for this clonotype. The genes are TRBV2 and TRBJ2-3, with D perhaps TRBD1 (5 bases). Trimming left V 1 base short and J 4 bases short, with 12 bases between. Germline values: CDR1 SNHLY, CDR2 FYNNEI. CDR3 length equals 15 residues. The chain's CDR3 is CASSEEGTGADTQYF. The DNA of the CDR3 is TGTGCCAGCAGTGAAGAGGGAACAGGCGCAGATACGCAGTATTTT.

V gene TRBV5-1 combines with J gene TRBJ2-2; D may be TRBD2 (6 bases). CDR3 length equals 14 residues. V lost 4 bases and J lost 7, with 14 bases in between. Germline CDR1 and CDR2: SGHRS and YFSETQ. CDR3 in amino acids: CASSNPTSIGELFF. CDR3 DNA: TGCGCCAGCAGCAACCCAACTAGCATCGGGGAGCTGTTTTTT.

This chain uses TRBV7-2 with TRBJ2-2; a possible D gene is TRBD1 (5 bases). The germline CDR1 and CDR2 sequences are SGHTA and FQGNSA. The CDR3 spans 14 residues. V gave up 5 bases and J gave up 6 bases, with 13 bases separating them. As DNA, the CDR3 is TGTGCCAGCAGCCGGACATCAGTCTCCGGGGAGCTGTTTTTT. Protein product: CASSRTSVSGELFF.

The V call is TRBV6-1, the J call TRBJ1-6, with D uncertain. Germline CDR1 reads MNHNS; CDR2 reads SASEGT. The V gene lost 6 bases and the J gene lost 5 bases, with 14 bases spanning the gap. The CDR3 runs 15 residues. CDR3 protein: CASRTRWSNNSPLHF. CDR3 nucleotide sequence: TGTGCCAGCAGGACCCGCTGGAGTAATAATTCACCCCTCCACTTT.

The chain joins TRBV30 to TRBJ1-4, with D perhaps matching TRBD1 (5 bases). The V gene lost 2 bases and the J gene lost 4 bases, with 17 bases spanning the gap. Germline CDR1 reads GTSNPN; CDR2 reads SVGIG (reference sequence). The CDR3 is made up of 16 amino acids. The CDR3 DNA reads TGTGCCTGGAGTCCAGGGCAGGCCGGCAGTAATGAAAAACTGTTTTTT. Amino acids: CAWSPGQAGSNEKLFF.

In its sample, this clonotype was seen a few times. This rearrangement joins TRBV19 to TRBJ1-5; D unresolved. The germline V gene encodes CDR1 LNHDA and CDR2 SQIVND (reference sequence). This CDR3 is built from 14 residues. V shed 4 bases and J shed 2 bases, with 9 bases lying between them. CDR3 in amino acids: CASSTPGGNQPQHF. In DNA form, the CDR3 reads TGTGCCAGTAGTACCCCCGGGGGCAATCAGCCCCAGCATTTT.

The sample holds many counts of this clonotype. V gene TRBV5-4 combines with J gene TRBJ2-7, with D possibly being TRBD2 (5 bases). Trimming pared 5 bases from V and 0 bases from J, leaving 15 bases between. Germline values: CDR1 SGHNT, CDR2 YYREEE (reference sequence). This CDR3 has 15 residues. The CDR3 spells CASRSASSPSYEQYF. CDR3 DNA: TGTGCCAGCAGATCCGCTAGCTCGCCCTCCTACGAGCAGTACTTC.

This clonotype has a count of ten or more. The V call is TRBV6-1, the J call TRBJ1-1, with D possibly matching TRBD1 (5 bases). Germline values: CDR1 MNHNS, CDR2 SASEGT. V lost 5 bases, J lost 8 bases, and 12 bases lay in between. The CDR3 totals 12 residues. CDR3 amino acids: CASSSGAYEAFF. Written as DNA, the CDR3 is TGTGCCAGCAGTTCCGGGGCTTACGAAGCTTTCTTT.

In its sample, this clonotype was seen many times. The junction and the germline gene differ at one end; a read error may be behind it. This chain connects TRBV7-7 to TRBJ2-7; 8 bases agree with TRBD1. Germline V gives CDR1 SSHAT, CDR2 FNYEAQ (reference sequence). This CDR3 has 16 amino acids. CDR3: CASSPELGTGFYEQYF. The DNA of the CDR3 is TGTGCTAGCAGCCCCGAACTGGGGACAGGTTTCTACGAGCAGTACTTC.

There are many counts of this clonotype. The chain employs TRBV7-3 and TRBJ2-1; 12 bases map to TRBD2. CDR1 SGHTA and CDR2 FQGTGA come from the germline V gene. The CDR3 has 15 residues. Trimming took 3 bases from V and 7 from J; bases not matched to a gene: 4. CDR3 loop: CASSFRTSGMNEQFF. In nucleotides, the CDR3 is TGTGCCAGCAGCTTTCGGACTAGCGGGATGAATGAGCAGTTCTTC.

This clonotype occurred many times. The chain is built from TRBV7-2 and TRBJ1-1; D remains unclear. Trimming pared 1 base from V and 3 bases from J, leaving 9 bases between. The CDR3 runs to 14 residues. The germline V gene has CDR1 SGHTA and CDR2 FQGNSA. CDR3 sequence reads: CASSLGRAHTEAFF. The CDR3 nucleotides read TGTGCCAGCAGCTTAGGAAGGGCGCACACTGAAGCTTTCTTT.

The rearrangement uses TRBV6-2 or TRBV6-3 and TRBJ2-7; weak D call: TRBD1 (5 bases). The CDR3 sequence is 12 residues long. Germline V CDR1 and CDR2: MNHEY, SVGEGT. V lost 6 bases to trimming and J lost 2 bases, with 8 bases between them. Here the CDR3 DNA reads TGTGCCAGCAGCAGGGTTCCCTACGAGCAGTACTTC. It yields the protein CASSRVPYEQYF.